This T cell receptor (beta chain) was identified during a study of control samples from healthy donors and cancer patients. TCRdb keeps only in-frame clones here, not all; method: immunoSEQ multiplex PCR. The sample consists of 150,000 to 200,000 clones, approximately 90% of them appearing once. The germline V and J ends were trimmed by 2 bases and 7 bases, with 9 bases remaining between them. The CDR3 is 12 residues long. Germline V CDR1 and CDR2: MNHEY, SMNVEV (reference sequence). The clonotype was recovered from a man aged 30-40 years in good health. V and J are TRBV27 and TRBJ2-7, with TRBD2 as a possible D gene (5 bases). Sample: blood. The chain's CDR3 is CASSLGGEEQYF. CDR3 DNA: TGTGCCAGCAGTTTAGGAGGTGAGGAGCAGTACTTC.